Given below is one T cell receptor beta chain in context. In the authors' methods: The authors estimated nucleated cell counts from reference gene primer amplification. Clones were sequenced by immunoSEQ multiplex PCR, and TCRdb holds only the in-frame ones, with some missing. V and J calls plus clone size are reproduced from that table; the DNA served to infer D and trimming. The sample includes about 55,000 clones, under 85% of them seen just once. These data originate in a study of blood T cell repertoires in COVID-19. About the study: PBMCs, B-cell-depleted T cells, or T cells provided the cDNA or gDNA that made up the material.

The sequencing sample was made of peripheral blood. This receptor was obtained from a woman aged 55-70 years with acute or convalescent COVID-19.

The CDR3 is CAIRDREETQYF. The CDR3 DNA reads TGTGCCATCCGGGACAGGGAAGAGACCCAGTACTTC. The chain couples TRBV3-1 (or the pseudogene TRBV3-2) to TRBJ2-5; the match to TRBD1 covers 9 bases. This CDR3 comprises 12 residues. Germline V gene sequence: CDR1 LGHDT, CDR2 YNNKEL (reference sequence). V dropped 10 bases and J dropped 3; count of bases not matched to a gene: 3.